One sample yielded the 9 T cell receptor beta chains listed below, sequenced in a study of blood T cell repertoires in COVID-19. Repertoires were generated with immunoSEQ multiplex PCR, while TCRdb's copy carries only in-frame clones and drops some. The top ten clones hold 3% to 3.5% of a sample with approximately 92,000 clones, about 85% of them seen once. The material sequenced was peripheral blood. All receptors come from a man in his fifties or sixties with acute or convalescent COVID-19.

This clone was detected only once. The V call is TRBV28, the J call TRBJ1-5; 10 positions match TRBD1. The J segment lost 5 bases and the V segment lost 6 bases, leaving 4 bases of the junction unmatched. Germline V gene sequence: CDR1 MDHEN, CDR2 SYDVKM. The CDR3 totals 14 residues. CDR3 region: CASSPGQGDQPQHF. The DNA for the CDR3 is TGTGCCAGCAGCCCCGGACAGGGGGATCAGCCCCAGCATTTT.

This clone was seen only once. The V and J genes are TRBV3-1 (or the pseudogene TRBV3-2) and TRBJ2-7, with D possibly being TRBD1 (7 bases). The ends were cut back, 4 bases at V and 6 bases at J, with 16 bases in the middle. Germline V gene lookup returns CDR1 LGHDT and CDR2 YNNKEL (reference sequence). The length of the CDR3 is 14 residues. CDR3 coding DNA: TGTGCCAGCAGCCTTACCCAGGGGGGCGGCGAGCAGTACTTC. Residues: CASSLTQGGGEQYF.

This clone showed up just once. The chain employs TRBV6-5 and TRBJ1-6; tentatively, D is TRBD1 (5 bases). V dropped 2 bases and J dropped 8 bases, with 13 bases sitting between them. The CDR3 contains 15 residues. CDR1 MNHEY and CDR2 SVGAGI come from the germline V gene. The CDR3 DNA reads TGTGCCAGCAGTTACGGGGGGGGGACCGATTCACCCCTCCACTTT. This gives the protein CASSYGGGTDSPLHF.

This clone occurred a few times. The chain employs TRBV10-2 and TRBJ1-2, with unresolved D. Germline values: CDR1 WSHSY, CDR2 SAAADI. Trimming removed 5 bases from V and 5 bases from J, with 12 bases in between. CDR3 size: 13 residues. The CDR3: CASSTGKGYGYTF. As DNA, the CDR3 is TGCGCCAGCAGTACGGGGAAAGGATATGGCTACACCTTC.

J is TRBJ2-1 and V is TRBV5-1; the match to TRBD2 covers 7 bases. The CDR3 runs 15 residues. V trimming: 1 base; J trimming: 0 bases; junction bases outside the gene matches: 1. From germline, CDR1 is SGHRS and CDR2 YFSETQ. CDR3 sequence reads: CASSLSGASYNEQFF. As DNA, the CDR3 is TGCGCCAGCAGCTTGAGCGGGGCCTCCTACAATGAGCAGTTCTTC.

The chain links TRBV6-5 to TRBJ2-7; 9 bases are a match to TRBD1. V lost 3 bases, J lost 4 bases, and 7 bases stayed unmatched. This CDR3 comprises 15 residues. Germline lookup yields CDR1 MNHEY and CDR2 SVGAGI. CDR3 in amino acids: CASSYSGQGGYEQYF. CDR3 sequence (DNA): TGTGCCAGCAGTTATTCGGGACAGGGAGGGTACGAGCAGTACTTC.

The chain is built from TRBV12-3 or TRBV12-4 and TRBJ2-3; D call uncertain. The CDR3 runs 12 residues. V was pared by 4 bases and J by 6 bases, with 8 bases between. CDR3 nucleotide sequence: TGTGCCAGCAGTTCCTCTCGGGATACGCAGTATTTT. Its protein product is CASSSSRDTQYF.

The chain recombines TRBV30 with TRBJ1-1; D call uncertain. Germline V CDR1 and CDR2: GTSNPN, SVGIG (reference sequence). The CDR3 runs 14 residues. V was shortened by 3 bases and J by 0 bases, with 11 bases between the two germline ends. CDR3 in amino acids: CAWSPGYLNTEAFF. CDR3 DNA: TGTGCCTGGAGCCCCGGTTACCTGAACACTGAAGCTTTCTTT. The whole variable domain, remainder taken from reference TRBV30 and TRBJ1-1, is SQTIHQWPATLVQPVGSPLSLECTVEGTSNPNLYWYRQAAGRGLQLLFYSVGIGQISSEVPQNLSASRPQDRQFILSSKKLLLSDSGFYLCAWSPGYLNTEAFFGQGTRLTVV.

V usage is TRBV30 and J usage is TRBJ1-1; 8 positions agree with TRBD1. V gave up 1 base and J gave up 10 bases; unmatched junction bases: 5. The CDR3 has 12 residues. The germline V gene has CDR1 GTSNPN and CDR2 SVGIG (reference sequence). CDR3 sequence (DNA): TGTGCCTGGAGTGGGACAGGGATGAGAGCTTTCTTT. It is translated as CAWSGTGMRAFF.